The rows below give T cell receptor beta chains drawn from one sample of a study of T-cell reconstitution after alpha-beta-depleted transplantation in children. TCRdb called the PCR reads again in MiXCR, with one record for every CDR3 protein. The sample records hundreds of thousands of distinct CDR3 sequences, roughly 23% being singletons. The sample was PBMCs, mostly from graft donor cells, taken 360 days after TCRalphabeta/CD19-depleted stem cell transplant. The source is a boy under two years old who had a stem cell transplant for acute myeloid leukemia, so the T cells may come from the graft donor. Each CDR3 is given with its conserved first and last residue. The order of the fields is clone size, D gene, J gene, V gene, CDR3 protein, CDR3 DNA. The D gene is left open where the match is weak. The listing skips clone size in some rows; elsewhere it reads once, few, many or a size class.

- | - | TRBJ2-5 | TRBV7-9 | CASSPSGVGETQYF | TGTGCCAGCAGCCCCTCGGGGGTTGGAGAGACCCAGTACTTC
- | - | TRBJ1-2 | TRBV13 | CASSLLGPYGYTF | TGTGCCAGCAGCTTATTGGGACCGTATGGCTACACCTTC
many | - | TRBJ2-1 | TRBV14 | CASSRATSYSEQFF | TGTGCCAGCAGCCGAGCCACCTCCTACAGTGAGCAGTTCTTC
- | - | TRBJ2-5 | TRBV4-1 | CASSQDRGGPGETQYF | TGCGCCAGCAGCCAAGATCGTGGAGGGCCGGGAGAGACCCAGTACTTC
few | TRBD2 | TRBJ2-5 | TRBV20-1 | CSATLAGAETQYF | TGCAGTGCTACTCTAGCGGGGGCAGAGACCCAGTACTTC
many | - | TRBJ2-7 | TRBV27 | CASSSLPDYEQYF | TGTGCCAGCAGTTCACTCCCCGACTACGAGCAGTACTTC
- | - | TRBJ2-3 | TRBV5-8 | CASSLVGRSTDTQYF | TGTGCCAGCAGCTTGGTAGGCAGATCCACAGATACGCAGTATTTT
- | - | TRBJ2-2 | TRBV11-2 | CASSFPDRLGLNTGELFF | TGTGCCAGCAGCTTTCCGGACAGACTAGGGCTAAACACCGGGGAGCTGTTTTTT
- | - | TRBJ1-5 | TRBV5-6 | CASSLRQGLSNQPQHF | TGTGCCAGCAGCTTGAGGCAGGGTCTAAGCAATCAGCCCCAGCATTTT
- | - | TRBJ2-5 | TRBV5-1 | CASSPGTRISQETQYF | TGCGCCAGCAGCCCCGGGACAAGGATTTCTCAAGAGACCCAGTACTTC
many | - | TRBJ2-5 | TRBV12-3/TRBV12-4 | CASSDKRGETQYF | TGTGCCAGCAGTGATAAGCGAGGGGAGACCCAGTACTTC
many | TRBD2 | TRBJ2-1 | TRBV7-2 | CASRLAGGTIYNEQFF | TGTGCCAGCAGGTTAGCGGGGGGGACAATCTACAATGAGCAGTTCTTC
- | - | TRBJ2-2 | TRBV20-1 | CSASPIGTGELFF | TGCAGTGCTAGTCCCATTGGGACCGGGGAGCTGTTTTTT
- | - | TRBJ1-4 | TRBV29-1 | CSVEEGGEREKLFF | TGCAGCGTTGAAGAAGGGGGTGAACGTGAAAAACTGTTTTTT
- | TRBD1 | TRBJ1-1 | TRBV5-1 | CASSFRQGTNTEAFF | TGCGCCAGCAGCTTTCGACAGGGGACAAACACTGAAGCTTTCTTT
- | TRBD2 | TRBJ2-2 | TRBV7-2 | CASSLGGGNTGELFF | TGTGCCAGCAGCCTCGGGGGGGGAAACACCGGGGAGCTGTTTTTT
many | - | TRBJ1-2 | TRBV27 | CASSFTANYGYTF | TGTGCCAGCAGTTTTACGGCTAACTATGGCTACACCTTC
many | TRBD1 | TRBJ2-1 | TRBV12-3/TRBV12-4 | CASSTGTAYNEQFF | TGTGCCAGCAGTACCGGGACAGCCTACAATGAGCAGTTCTTC
few | - | TRBJ1-3 | TRBV7-6 | CASSLGRQASGNTIYF | TGTGCCAGCAGCTTAGGCCGACAGGCCTCTGGAAACACCATATATTTT
few | - | TRBJ2-4 | TRBV7-2 | CASSPRGPNIQYF | TGTGCCAGCAGCCCCCGGGGGCCTAACATTCAGTACTTC
- | - | TRBJ2-3 | TRBV14 | CASSRGLDTQYF | TGTGCCAGCAGCCGGGGGTTAGATACGCAGTATTTT
many | - | TRBJ2-1 | TRBV13 | CASSLRVNEQFF | TGTGCCAGCAGCTTACGTGTCAATGAGCAGTTCTTC
- | - | TRBJ2-5 | TRBV5-1 | CASSLTSLTGGTQYF | TGCGCCAGCAGCTTGACCTCTTTGACAGGCGGGACCCAGTACTTC
- | - | TRBJ1-2 | TRBV29-1 | CSVDGDNPYGYTF | TGCAGCGTGGACGGAGACAACCCCTATGGCTACACCTTC
- | TRBD2 | TRBJ2-1 | TRBV20-1 | CLSAPTSGGAGSYNEQFF | TGCCTAAGTGCCCCCACTAGCGGGGGGGCCGGATCCTACAATGAGCAGTTCTTC
few | - | TRBJ2-1 | TRBV6-1 | CASSKRGWTWQRNNEQFF | TGTGCCAGCAGTAAAAGGGGGTGGACGTGGCAAAGGAACAATGAGCAGTTCTTC
many | - | TRBJ2-7 | TRBV6-2/TRBV6-3 | CASSYGRGGPTYEQYF | TGTGCCAGCAGTTACGGTCGCGGGGGCCCTACCTACGAGCAGTACTTC